This T cell receptor (beta chain) came from a study of glioma-infiltrating T cells after dendritic cell vaccination. Germline assignment: CDR1 MGHRA and CDR2 YSYEKL. This CDR3 is 15 amino acids long. Primers: 60 V beta forward and 13 J beta reverse. The assay was immunoSEQ multiplex PCR, and TCRdb's table has in-frame clones only and misses some. The sample yields about 64,000 clones, 75% to 90% seen once. Sequenced material: blood, taken before dendritic cell vaccination. This chain uses TRBV4-1 with TRBJ2-5; TRBD2 agrees at 7 bases. TRBJ2-7 matches the DNA end more closely, so the J call is doubtful. The source is a human donor with glioblastoma. The chain's CDR3 is CASSLGRGSLYEQYF. CDR3 sequence (DNA): TGCGCCAGCAGCCTGGGGCGGGGGAGCCTCTACGAGCAGTACTTC.